These 3 T cell receptor beta chains share one sample of origin, sequenced in a study of long-term antiretroviral therapy in people with HIV. The authors ran the immunoSEQ assay, v3.0, at survey level. Sequencing used immunoSEQ multiplex PCR; TCRdb keeps in-frame clones, though not all of them. The sample consists of 30,000 to 40,000 clones, roughly 80% of them appearing once. This material consisted of unsorted PBMCs, taken 0.4 years before starting antiretroviral therapy. Source of these receptors: a man between 18 and 29 years old with HIV.

The rearrangement joins TRBV7-8 to TRBJ2-7; D remains unclear. V shed 5 bases and J shed 3 bases, with 11 bases lying between them. Germline V gives CDR1 SGHVS, CDR2 FQNEAQ. The CDR3 is made up of 13 amino acids. The CDR3: CASSISVYYEQYF. CDR3 sequence (DNA): TGTGCCAGCAGCATCTCTGTTTACTACGAGCAGTACTTC. Filled out from reference TRBV7-8 and TRBJ2-7, the complete variable domain reads GAGVSQSPRYKVAKRGQDVALRCDPISGHVSLFWYQQALGQGPEFLTYFQNEAQLDKSGLPSDRFFAERPEGSVSTLKIQRTQQEDSAVYLCASSISVYYEQYFGPGTRLTVT.

The chain recombines TRBV10-3 with TRBJ2-7, with TRBD2 matching over 7 bases. The CDR3 extends over 12 amino acids. With V trimmed by 8 bases and J by 5 bases, 6 bases remained unmatched. Per the germline V gene, CDR1 is ENHRY and CDR2 is SYGVKD. The CDR3 bases are TGTGCCATCGGCGGGGGTTACAACGAGCAGTACTTC. Encoded protein: CAIGGGYNEQYF.

V is TRBV6-1 and J is TRBJ2-7; 8 nucleotides line up with TRBD1. The V gene's germline CDR1 is MNHNS and CDR2 SASEGT. The CDR3 consists of 14 residues. J was trimmed by 5 bases and V by 0 bases; bases with no gene match: 3. This CDR3 is CASSEAGQGDEQYF. The DNA for the CDR3 is TGTGCCAGCAGTGAAGCTGGACAGGGTGACGAGCAGTACTTC.